This TCR beta chain was recovered during a study of shared clonotypes between healthy human individuals. Overall study results and limits: Researchers sampled only blood; tissue repertoires likely differ.

With respect to this clone: Its target is not known.

The CDR3 covers 18 residues. J lost 6 bases, V lost 0 bases, and 10 bases had no gene match. Germline CDR1 and CDR2: MGHRA and YSYEKL. Genomic DNA for unsorted samples was obtained from approximately 100 million PBMCs. For unsorted PBMC, 300 ng DNA per replicate equaled roughly 28,000 T cell genomes. Method: immunoSEQ multiplex PCR; TCRdb's copy keeps in-frame clones and lacks some. Of 450,000 to 500,000 clones in the sample, about 84% are singletons; the top ten hold over 9.5%. The sample comprised PBMCs. The V gene is TRBV4-1, the J gene TRBJ2-3; 12 bases agree with TRBD2. The clonotype comes from a middle-aged woman in good health. Some clones in this sample may be carry-over from other donors' samples. The CDR3 loop reads CASSQDHGLAGGKDTQYF. CDR3 in DNA: TGCGCCAGCAGCCAAGATCATGGGCTAGCGGGAGGGAAGGATACGCAGTATTTT.